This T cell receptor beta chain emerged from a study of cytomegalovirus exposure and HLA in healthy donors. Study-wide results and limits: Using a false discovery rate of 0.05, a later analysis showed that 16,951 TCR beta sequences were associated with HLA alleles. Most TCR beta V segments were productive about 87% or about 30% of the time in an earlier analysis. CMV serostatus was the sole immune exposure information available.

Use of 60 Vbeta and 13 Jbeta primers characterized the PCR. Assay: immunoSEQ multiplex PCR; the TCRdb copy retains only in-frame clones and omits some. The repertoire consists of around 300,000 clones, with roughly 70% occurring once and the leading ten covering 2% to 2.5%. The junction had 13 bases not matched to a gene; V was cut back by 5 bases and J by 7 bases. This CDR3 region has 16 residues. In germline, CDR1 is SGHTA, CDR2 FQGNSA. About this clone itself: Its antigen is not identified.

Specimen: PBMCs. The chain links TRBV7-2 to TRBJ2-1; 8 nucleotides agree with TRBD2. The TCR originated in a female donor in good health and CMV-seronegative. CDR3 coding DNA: TGTGCCAGCAGCCCTCAAGCCGGGACTAGGAGTAATGAGCAGTTCTTC. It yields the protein CASSPQAGTRSNEQFF.